This TCR beta chain was sequenced during a study of blood T cell repertoires in COVID-19. CDR3 length: 15 amino acids. With V trimmed by 6 bases and J by 4 bases, 6 bases remained unmatched. The germline CDR1 and CDR2 sequences are MNHEY and SVGEGT. The repertoire was sequenced with immunoSEQ multiplex PCR; TCRdb's copy has only in-frame clones and lacks some. The sample records over 75,000 clones, 82% being singletons. The sequenced material came from peripheral blood. V usage is TRBV6-2 or TRBV6-3 and J usage is TRBJ2-1, with 10 nucleotides matching TRBD2. The receptor comes from a woman aged 80 or over with acute or convalescent COVID-19. The CDR3 nucleotides are TGTGCCAGCAGCCGCAGCGGGGGGGCTTACAATGAGCAGTTCTTC. Translating gives CASSRSGGAYNEQFF.